A selection of T cell receptor beta chains follows, all from one sample in a study of tumor-infiltrating lymphocytes in primary liver carcinoma. TCRdb independently ran MiXCR on the multiplex PCR reads; one entry per CDR3 protein. The table includes approximately 330,000 distinct CDR3 sequences, almost 65% detected once. Sample: peripheral blood. The receptors were gathered from a man between 35 and 55 years old with primary liver carcinoma and hepatitis B virus infection. Each CDR3 is given with its conserved first and last residue. D genes are given only for firm matches. Clone size is given for some rows only: seen once, a few or many times, or a class if the clone is expanded.

J: TRBJ2-7
D: NA
size: NA
V: TRBV11-2
CDR3: CTSSFRGGGIGQGIEQYF
DNA: TGTACTAGCAGCTTTAGGGGAGGGGGTATCGGACAGGGTATCGAGCAGTACTTC

J: TRBJ2-5
D: TRBD1
size: NA
V: TRBV11-2
CDR3: CASSLGLGTGEETQYF
DNA: TGTGCCAGCAGCTTAGGTCTTGGGACAGGGGAAGAGACACAGTACTTC

J: TRBJ1-2
D: TRBD1
size: NA
V: TRBV5-6
CDR3: CVSTVPGTGVYTF
DNA: TGTGTCAGCACCGTTCCCGGGACAGGTGTGTACACCTTC

J: TRBJ2-3
D: TRBD2
size: NA
V: TRBV7-3
CDR3: CASSLTASGIDTQYF
DNA: TGTGCCAGCAGCTTAACAGCTAGCGGCATAGATACGCAGTATTTT

J: TRBJ1-6
D: NA
size: many
V: TRBV6-6
CDR3: CASSAAAVRGSPLHF
DNA: TGTGCCAGCAGCGCGGCGGCTGTCCGTGGGTCACCCCTCCACTTT

J: TRBJ1-3
D: NA
size: NA
V: TRBV12-3/TRBV12-4
CDR3: CASSLGAVSGNTIYF
DNA: TGTGCCAGCAGCCTTGGGGCGGTCTCTGGAAACACCATATATTTT

J: TRBJ1-5
D: NA
size: NA
V: TRBV6-2/TRBV6-3
CDR3: CASSYSWAPSGQPQHF
DNA: TGTGCCAGCAGTTATTCGTGGGCCCCTTCGGGTCAGCCCCAGCATTTT

J: TRBJ2-1
D: TRBD2
size: NA
V: TRBV28
CDR3: CASSLTSGRTYNEQFF
DNA: TGTGCCAGCAGTCTCACTAGCGGGAGGACCTACAATGAGCAGTTCTTC

J: TRBJ2-3
D: NA
size: once
V: TRBV6-6
CDR3: CASENPLVADTHYF
DNA: TGTGCCAGCGAGAACCCTCTCGTGGCAGATACGCACTATTTT

J: TRBJ2-7
D: NA
size: NA
V: TRBV11-2
CDR3: CASSLAHGQTYGQYF
DNA: TGTGCCAGCAGCTTAGCCCACGGACAGACCTACGGGCAATACTTC

J: TRBJ2-3
D: TRBD2
size: NA
V: TRBV20-1
CDR3: CSARDPRAGGTDTQYF
DNA: TGCAGTGCTAGAGATCCTCGAGCGGGAGGCACAGATACGCAGTATTTT

J: TRBJ2-3
D: NA
size: few
V: TRBV4-1
CDR3: CASSQGTRELGAHSLTQYF
DNA: TGCGCCAGCAGCCAAGGTACCAGGGAGTTGGGGGCACACAGTCTTACGCAGTATTTT

J: TRBJ2-4
D: NA
size: NA
V: TRBV5-4
CDR3: CASSSVHVNIQYF
DNA: TGTGCCAGCAGCTCCGTGCACGTGAATATTCAGTACTTC

J: TRBJ1-2
D: NA
size: NA
V: TRBV30
CDR3: CAWRTSLTASYGYTF
DNA: TGTGCCTGGAGGACCAGTTTGACGGCTAGCTATGGCTACACCTTC

J: TRBJ2-7
D: TRBD2
size: many
V: TRBV4-3
CDR3: CASSPAYAAGATYEQYF
DNA: TGCGCCAGCAGCCCCGCATACGCGGCGGGAGCCACCTACGAGCAGTACTTC

J: TRBJ2-2
D: NA
size: many
V: TRBV6-5
CDR3: CASSYGQGLFF
DNA: TGTGCCAGCAGTTACGGACAAGGGCTGTTTTTT

J: TRBJ2-3
D: NA
size: NA
V: TRBV5-1
CDR3: CASSLDGTITDTQYF
DNA: TGCGCCAGCAGCTTGGACGGAACCATTACAGATACGCAGTATTTT

J: TRBJ2-2
D: NA
size: NA
V: TRBV11-2
CDR3: CTSSPLSASAGSKDSGELFF
DNA: TGTACCAGCAGCCCGCTGTCCGCCTCTGCCGGGAGTAAAGACTCCGGGGAGCTGTTTTTT

J: TRBJ2-7
D: TRBD2
size: many
V: TRBV4-1
CDR3: CASSQGTSGSNEQYF
DNA: TGCGCCAGCAGCCAAGGGACTAGCGGGAGTAACGAGCAGTACTTC

J: TRBJ2-4
D: NA
size: many
V: TRBV11-1
CDR3: CASSLGFQNIQYF
DNA: TGTGCCAGCAGCTTAGGCTTCCAGAACATTCAGTACTTC

J: TRBJ2-3
D: NA
size: few
V: TRBV5-6
CDR3: CASSSPWTDGTDTQYF
DNA: TGTGCCAGCAGCTCGCCTTGGACAGATGGTACGGATACGCAGTATTTT

J: TRBJ2-3
D: TRBD1
size: many
V: TRBV4-1
CDR3: CASSPHGPGQLTDTQYF
DNA: TGCGCCAGCAGCCCCCATGGACCGGGACAGCTCACAGATACGCAGTATTTT

J: TRBJ1-1
D: TRBD1
size: NA
V: TRBV28
CDR3: CASSPRTGTVFLVFF
DNA: TGTGCCAGCAGTCCCCGGACCGGGACAGTGTTCTTGGTTTTCTTT

J: TRBJ2-1
D: NA
size: NA
V: TRBV13
CDR3: CANSRLTNFNEQFF
DNA: TGTGCCAACTCTCGACTTACTAACTTCAATGAGCAGTTCTTC

J: TRBJ2-5
D: NA
size: few
V: TRBV28
CDR3: CASRGGETQYF
DNA: TGTGCCAGCAGAGGAGGAGAGACCCAGTACTTC

J: TRBJ2-7
D: TRBD1
size: many
V: TRBV6-5
CDR3: CASRWTGGEQYF
DNA: TGTGCCAGCAGATGGACAGGGGGCGAGCAGTACTTC

J: TRBJ2-7
D: NA
size: NA
V: TRBV29-1
CDR3: CSVEANYEEYF
DNA: TGCAGTGTTGAGGCAAACTACGAGGAGTACTTC

J: TRBJ2-2
D: TRBD1
size: many
V: TRBV6-6
CDR3: CASSQGAGELFF
DNA: TGTGCCAGCAGTCAGGGGGCCGGGGAGCTGTTTTTT

J: TRBJ2-2
D: TRBD1
size: NA
V: TRBV7-9
CDR3: CASRSGTENTGELFF
DNA: TGTGCCAGCAGGTCCGGGACAGAGAACACCGGGGAGCTGTTTTTT

J: TRBJ2-5
D: NA
size: NA
V: TRBV11-2
CDR3: CASKTLGQGRTTGETQYF
DNA: TGTGCCAGCAAGACCTTAGGACAAGGGAGGACTACAGGGGAGACCCAGTACTTC

J: TRBJ2-3
D: NA
size: NA
V: TRBV14
CDR3: CASSREGRLASTDTQYF
DNA: TGTGCCAGCAGCCGAGAAGGGAGGCTAGCGAGCACAGATACGCAGTATTTT

J: TRBJ2-2
D: NA
size: once
V: TRBV7-9
CDR3: CASNSNIGELFF
DNA: TGTGCCAGCAACTCCAACATCGGGGAGCTGTTTTTT

J: TRBJ1-2
D: NA
size: NA
V: TRBV5-4
CDR3: CPSSGGFERGYTF
DNA: TGTCCCAGCAGCGGGGGATTTGAGCGTGGCTACACCTTC

J: TRBJ2-7
D: TRBD2
size: NA
V: TRBV28
CDR3: CASSRGTSGSEQYF
DNA: TGTGCCAGCAGTCGGGGGACTAGCGGGAGCGAGCAGTACTTC

J: TRBJ2-4
D: TRBD2
size: NA
V: TRBV30
CDR3: CAWSATSGRDIQYF
DNA: TGTGCCTGGAGTGCCACTAGCGGGAGGGACATTCAGTACTTC